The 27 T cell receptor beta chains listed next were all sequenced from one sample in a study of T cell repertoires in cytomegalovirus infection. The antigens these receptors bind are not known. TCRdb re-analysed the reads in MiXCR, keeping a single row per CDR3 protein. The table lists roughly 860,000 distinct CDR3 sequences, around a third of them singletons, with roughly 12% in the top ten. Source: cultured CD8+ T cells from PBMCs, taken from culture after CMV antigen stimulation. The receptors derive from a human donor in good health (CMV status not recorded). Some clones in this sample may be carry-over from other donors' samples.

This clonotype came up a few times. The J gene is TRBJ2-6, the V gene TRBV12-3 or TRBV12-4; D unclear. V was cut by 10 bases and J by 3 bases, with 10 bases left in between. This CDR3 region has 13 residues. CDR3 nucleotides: TGTGCCACCCGACATGGTGGGGCCAACGTCCTGACTTTC. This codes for CATRHGGANVLTF.

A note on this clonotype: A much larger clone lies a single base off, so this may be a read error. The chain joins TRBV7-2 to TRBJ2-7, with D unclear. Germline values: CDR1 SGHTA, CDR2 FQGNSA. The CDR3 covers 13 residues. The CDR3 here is CASNLGGFYEQYV. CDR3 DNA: TGTGCCAGCAACTTAGGTGGGTTCTACGAGCAGTACGTC.

For the CDR3, the DNA is TGTGCCAGCAGCTCCGAGACTAGCCGATCAGATACGCAGTATTTT. This encodes CASSSETSRSDTQYF. This chain links TRBV7-6 with TRBJ2-3; 7 nucleotides match TRBD2. From germline, CDR1 is SGHVS and CDR2 FNYEAQ. The trim removed 4 bases at V and 4 bases at J, leaving 8 bases unmatched. This CDR3 has 15 residues. The full variable domain, in which reference TRBV7-6 and TRBJ2-3 provide the parts outside the CDR3, is GAGVSQSPRYKVTKRGQDVALRCDPISGHVSLYWYRQALGQGPEFLTYFNYEAQQDKSGLPNDRFSAERPEGSISTLTIQRTEQRDSAMYRCASSSETSRSDTQYFGPGTRLTVL.

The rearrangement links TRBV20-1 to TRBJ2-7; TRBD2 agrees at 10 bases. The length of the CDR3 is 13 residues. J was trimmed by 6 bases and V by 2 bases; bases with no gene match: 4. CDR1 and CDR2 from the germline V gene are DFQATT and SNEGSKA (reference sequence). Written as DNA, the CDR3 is TGCAGTGCTAGATTAACTAGCGGGGTCGAGCAGTACTTC. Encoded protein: CSARLTSGVEQYF.

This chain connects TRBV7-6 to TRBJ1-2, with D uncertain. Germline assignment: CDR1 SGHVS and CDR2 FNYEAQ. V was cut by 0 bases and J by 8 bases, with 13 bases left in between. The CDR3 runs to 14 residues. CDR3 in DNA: TGTGCCAGCAGCTTAGCCGCATTCCGAGACGGCTACACCTTC. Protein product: CASSLAAFRDGYTF.

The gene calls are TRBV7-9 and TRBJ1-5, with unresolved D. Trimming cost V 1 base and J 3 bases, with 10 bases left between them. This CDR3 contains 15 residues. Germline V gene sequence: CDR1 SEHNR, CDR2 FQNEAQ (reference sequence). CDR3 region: CASSLGMTANQPQHF. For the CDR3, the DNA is TGTGCCAGCAGCTTAGGTATGACGGCCAATCAGCCCCAGCATTTT.

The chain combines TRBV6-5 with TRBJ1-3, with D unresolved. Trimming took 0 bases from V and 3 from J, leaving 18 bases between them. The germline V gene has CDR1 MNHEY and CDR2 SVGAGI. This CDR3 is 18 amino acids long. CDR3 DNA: TGTGCCAGCAGTTACTCGATAATGGCCCGGGAGCGTGGAAACACCATATATTTT. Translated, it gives CASSYSIMARERGNTIYF.

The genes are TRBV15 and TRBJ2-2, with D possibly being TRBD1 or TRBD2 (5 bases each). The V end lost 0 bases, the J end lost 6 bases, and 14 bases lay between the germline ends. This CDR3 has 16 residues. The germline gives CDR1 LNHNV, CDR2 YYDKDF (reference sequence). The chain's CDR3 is CATSRDEGERAGELFF. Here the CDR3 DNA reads TGTGCCACCAGCAGAGATGAAGGGGAGAGAGCCGGGGAGCTGTTTTTT.

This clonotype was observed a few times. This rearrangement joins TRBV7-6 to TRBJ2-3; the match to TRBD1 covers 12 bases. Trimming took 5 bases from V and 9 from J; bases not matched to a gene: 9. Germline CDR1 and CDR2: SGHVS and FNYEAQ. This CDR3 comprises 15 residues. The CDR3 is CASSRGTGGEGTQYF. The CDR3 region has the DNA TGTGCCAGCAGCCGCGGGACAGGGGGCGAGGGCACGCAGTATTTT. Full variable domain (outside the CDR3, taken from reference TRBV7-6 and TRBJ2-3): GAGVSQSPRYKVTKRGQDVALRCDPISGHVSLYWYRQALGQGPEFLTYFNYEAQQDKSGLPNDRFSAERPEGSISTLTIQRTEQRDSAMYRCASSRGTGGEGTQYFGPGTRLTVL.

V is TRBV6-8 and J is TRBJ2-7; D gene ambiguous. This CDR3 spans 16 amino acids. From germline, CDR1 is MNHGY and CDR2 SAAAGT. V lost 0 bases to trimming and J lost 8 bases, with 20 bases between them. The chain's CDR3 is CASSYSGQAPTYKQYF. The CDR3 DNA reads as TGTGCCAGCAGTTACTCCGGCCAGGCCCCCACTTACAAGCAGTACTTC.

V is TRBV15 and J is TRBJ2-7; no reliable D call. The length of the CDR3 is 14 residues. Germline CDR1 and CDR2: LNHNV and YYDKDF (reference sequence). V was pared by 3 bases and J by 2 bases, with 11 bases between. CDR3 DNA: TGTGCCACCAGCAGTCGACTGGAACCCTACGAGCAGTACTTC. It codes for CATSSRLEPYEQYF.

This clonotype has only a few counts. The CDR3 is CASSQPYLGTDTQYF. As DNA, the CDR3 is TGTGCCAGCAGCCAACCTTATCTTGGCACAGATACGCAGTATTTT. The V call is TRBV14, the J call TRBJ2-3; D is unclear. V was shortened by 2 bases and J by 1 base, with 10 bases between the two germline ends. The V gene's germline CDR1 is SGHDN and CDR2 FVKESK. The CDR3 has 15 amino acids.

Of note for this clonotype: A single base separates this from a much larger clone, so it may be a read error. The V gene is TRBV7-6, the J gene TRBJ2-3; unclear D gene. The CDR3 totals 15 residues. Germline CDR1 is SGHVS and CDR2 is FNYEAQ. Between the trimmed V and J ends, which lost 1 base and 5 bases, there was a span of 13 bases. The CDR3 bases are TGTGCCAGCAGCTTAGAAGGAATGTGGGGAGATACGCAGTATTTT. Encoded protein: CASSLEGMWGDTQYF.

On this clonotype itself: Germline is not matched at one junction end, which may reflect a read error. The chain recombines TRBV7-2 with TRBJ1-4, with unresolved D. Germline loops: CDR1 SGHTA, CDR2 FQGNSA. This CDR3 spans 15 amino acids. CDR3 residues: CVSSPTEATNEKLFF. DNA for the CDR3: TGTGTCAGCAGCCCAACAGAAGCAACTAATGAAAAACTGTTTTTT.

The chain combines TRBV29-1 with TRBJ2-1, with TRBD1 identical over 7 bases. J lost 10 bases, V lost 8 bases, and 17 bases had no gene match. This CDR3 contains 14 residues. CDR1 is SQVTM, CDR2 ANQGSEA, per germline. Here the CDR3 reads CSLLGQDRSREQFF. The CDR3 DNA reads TGCAGCCTGCTAGGACAGGACCGTTCTAGGGAGCAGTTCTTC.

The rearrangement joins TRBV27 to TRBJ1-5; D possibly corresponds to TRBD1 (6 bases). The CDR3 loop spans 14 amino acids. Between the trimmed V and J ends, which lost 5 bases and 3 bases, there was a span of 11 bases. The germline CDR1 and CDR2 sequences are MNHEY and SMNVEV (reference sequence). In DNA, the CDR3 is TGTGCCAGCAGTCCATCAGGGGCCAATCAGCCCCAGCATTTT. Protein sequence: CASSPSGANQPQHF.

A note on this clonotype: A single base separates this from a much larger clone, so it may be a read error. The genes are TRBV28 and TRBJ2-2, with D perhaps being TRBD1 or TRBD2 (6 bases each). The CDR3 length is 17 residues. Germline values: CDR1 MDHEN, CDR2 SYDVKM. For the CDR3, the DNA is TGTGCCAACAGTTTGGTGCACAGGGAGGATTTTCCCGGGGAGCTGTTTTTT. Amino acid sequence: CANSLVHREDFPGELFF.

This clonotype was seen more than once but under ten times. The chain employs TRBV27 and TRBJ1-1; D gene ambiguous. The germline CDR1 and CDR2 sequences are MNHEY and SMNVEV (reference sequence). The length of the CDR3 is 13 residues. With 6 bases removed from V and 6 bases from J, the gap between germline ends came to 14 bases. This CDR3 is CASSFIQSAEAFF. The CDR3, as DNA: TGTGCCAGCAGCTTTATCCAGTCCGCTGAAGCTTTCTTT.

CDR3 nucleotide sequence: TGTGCCAGCAGTGAAGACCTGGACAGGGGGCTTGGGCAGTACTTC. This sequence encodes CASSEDLDRGLGQYF. The rearrangement joins TRBV6-1 to TRBJ2-7, with TRBD1 identical over 11 bases. The CDR3 consists of 15 residues. After removal of 1 base from V and 9 bases from J, the junction contained 8 bases not matched to a gene. Germline assignment: CDR1 MNHNS and CDR2 SASEGT.

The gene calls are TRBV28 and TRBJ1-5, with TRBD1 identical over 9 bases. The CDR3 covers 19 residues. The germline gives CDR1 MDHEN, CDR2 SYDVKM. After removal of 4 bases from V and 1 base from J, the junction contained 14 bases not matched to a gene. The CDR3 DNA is TGTGCCAGCAGTTCCTTAGAGGACAGGGGCCGTTTAAGCAATCAGCCCCAGCATTTT. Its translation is CASSSLEDRGRLSNQPQHF.

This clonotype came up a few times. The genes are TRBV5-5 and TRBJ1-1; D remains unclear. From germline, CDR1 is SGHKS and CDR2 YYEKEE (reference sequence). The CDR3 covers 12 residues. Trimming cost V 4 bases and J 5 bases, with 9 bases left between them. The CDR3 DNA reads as TGTGCCAGCAGCCCCGTTCGGACTGAAGCTTTCTTT. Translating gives CASSPVRTEAFF.

CDR3 nucleotide sequence: TGTGCCAGTAGTGCAGCGCTGTTCTCTGGAAACACCATATATTTT. It translates to CASSAALFSGNTIYF. This chain connects TRBV19 to TRBJ1-3; no definite D call. V was shortened by 5 bases and J by 0 bases, with 11 bases between the two germline ends. CDR1 is LNHDA and CDR2 is SQIVND in the germline V gene (reference sequence). This CDR3 contains 15 residues.

The CDR3 DNA reads TGTGCCAGCAGCTTAAGTTACGGTATGAACACTGAAGCTTTCTTT. Translated: CASSLSYGMNTEAFF. V and J are TRBV7-9 and TRBJ1-1; D is undetermined. This CDR3 has 15 amino acids. V lost 2 bases, J lost 0 bases, and 10 bases lay in between. CDR1 is SEHNR, CDR2 FQNEAQ, per germline (reference sequence).

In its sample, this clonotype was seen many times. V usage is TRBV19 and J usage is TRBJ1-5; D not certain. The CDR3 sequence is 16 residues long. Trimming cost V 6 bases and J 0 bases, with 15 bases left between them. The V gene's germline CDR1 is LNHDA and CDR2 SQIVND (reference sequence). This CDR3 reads CASRPRTSYSNQPQHF. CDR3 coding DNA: TGTGCCAGTAGACCACGGACGTCATATAGCAATCAGCCCCAGCATTTT.

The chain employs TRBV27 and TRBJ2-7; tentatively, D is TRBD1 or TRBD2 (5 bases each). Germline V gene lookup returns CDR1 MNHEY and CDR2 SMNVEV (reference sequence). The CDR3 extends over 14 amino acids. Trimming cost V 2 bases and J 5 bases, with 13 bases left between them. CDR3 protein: CASSLRGVPDEQYF. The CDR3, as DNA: TGTGCCAGCAGTTTAAGAGGGGTGCCCGACGAGCAGTACTTC.

In DNA, the CDR3 is TGTGCCAGCAGTTTAATCGGGACAGACTATGGCTACACCTTC. Translating gives CASSLIGTDYGYTF. The rearrangement links TRBV12-3 or TRBV12-4 to TRBJ1-2, with 7 bases matching TRBD1. V was clipped by 2 bases and J by 3 bases; unmatched bases: 3. The CDR3 spans 14 residues.

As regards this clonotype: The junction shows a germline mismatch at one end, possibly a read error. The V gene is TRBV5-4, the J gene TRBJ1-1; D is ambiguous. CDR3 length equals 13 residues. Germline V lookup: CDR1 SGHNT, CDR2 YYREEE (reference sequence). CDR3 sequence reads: CASGLGWNTEAFF. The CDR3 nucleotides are TGTGCCAGCGGCTTGGGGTGGAACACTGAAGCTTTCTTT.